This passage covers 20 T cell receptor beta chains from one sample sequenced in a study of shared clonotypes between healthy human individuals (dated by TCRdb to the early 2020s). The receptor library was made with the immunoSEQ multiplex PCR assay. The immuneACCESS repertoire file appears here via TCRdb, limited to in-frame rearrangements. These files lack a portion of the clones; in checked studies, under half of the deficit traces to unresolved V genes, and the cause of the others is not known. The sample data list 2 million to 2.5 million clones, and 90% to 95% of these were observed just once. The top ten constitute approximately 0.13% of the sample. Source material: naive CD4+ T cells sorted from blood. Per the publication, the cell subset or site label means: CD45RA+ positively selected. Receptors originate from a man aged 18-30 years in good health.

This clone has a single count. The chain is built from TRBV18 and TRBJ2-5; 10 nucleotides align to TRBD1. With V trimmed by 8 bases and J by 0 bases, 6 bases remained unmatched. This CDR3 spans 15 amino acids. Germline CDR1 KGHSH, CDR2 LQKENI. CDR3 nucleotide sequence: TGTGCCAGCCACCGGGACAGGGGAAACCAAGAGACCCAGTACTTC. Translating gives CASHRDRGNQETQYF.

The V call is TRBV23-1, the J call TRBJ1-6; no clear D. TRBV23-1 is an ORF, with its function uncertain. This CDR3 is 18 amino acids long. Between the trimmed V and J ends, which lost 6 bases and 7 bases, there was a span of 25 bases. The DNA for the CDR3 is TGCGCCAGCAGCTTCCTGGGTCCAGGTCCAGGATGGAATTCACCCCTCCACTTT. Encoded protein: CASSFLGPGPGWNSPLHF.

Many counts were recorded for this clone. V usage is TRBV10-3 and J usage is TRBJ1-3; D unresolved. Germline CDR1 is ENHRY and CDR2 is SYGVKD. The CDR3 spans 15 residues. Trimming took 5 bases from V and 8 from J, leaving 19 bases between them. The CDR3 reads CAISSGMGWIDTIYF. CDR3 bases: TGTGCCATCAGTAGTGGCATGGGTTGGATAGACACCATATATTTT.

This chain uses TRBV6-1 with TRBJ1-2, with 8 positions matching TRBD1. The V segment lost 10 bases and the J segment 4 bases; nucleotides outside the gene matches: 14. This CDR3 spans 15 amino acids. Germline CDR1 MNHNS, CDR2 SASEGT. Here the CDR3 DNA reads TGTGCCACCCATTCCGGACAGGGAAGTACCTATGGCTACACCTTC. Translation gives CATHSGQGSTYGYTF.

As DNA, the CDR3 is TGTGCCAGCAGTGCCCCCGGGACGCTCAGGGAGACCCAGTACTTC. Its protein product is CASSAPGTLRETQYF. The rearrangement joins TRBV6-5 to TRBJ2-5; D may be TRBD1 or TRBD2 (5 bases each). The V and J ends lost 5 bases and 5 bases respectively, with 18 bases between them. The CDR3 is 15 amino acids. Germline CDR1 is MNHEY and CDR2 is SVGAGI.

This chain links TRBV7-2 with TRBJ2-7, with D perhaps matching TRBD2 (5 bases). The CDR3 spans 15 residues. The germline V gene has CDR1 SGHTA and CDR2 FQGNSA. V lost 1 base to trimming and J lost 0 bases, with 10 bases between them. The CDR3 spells CASSLDRLNSYEQYF. In nucleotides, the CDR3 is TGTGCCAGCAGCTTAGACAGACTAAACTCCTACGAGCAGTACTTC.

Here the CDR3 reads CASTQPGVYNSPLHF. The CDR3 region has the DNA TGTGCCAGCACCCAACCCGGGGTTTATAATTCACCCCTCCACTTT. The chain links TRBV28 to TRBJ1-6; the D is unclear. Trimming pared 7 bases from V and 4 bases from J, leaving 14 bases between. Germline V lookup: CDR1 MDHEN, CDR2 SYDVKM. This CDR3 comprises 15 residues.

The V gene is TRBV19, the J gene TRBJ1-1; 8 bases fit TRBD1. The J segment lost 0 bases and the V segment lost 5 bases, leaving 14 bases of the junction unmatched. CDR1 is LNHDA and CDR2 is SQIVND in the germline V gene (reference sequence). The CDR3 has 18 residues. DNA for the CDR3: TGTGCCAGTAGTCCAAGGACAGGGCGTTCGGTGGTGAACACTGAAGCTTTCTTT. Protein: CASSPRTGRSVVNTEAFF.

The rearrangement links TRBV7-2 to TRBJ2-3, with 12 bases matching TRBD2. Germline values: CDR1 SGHTA, CDR2 FQGNSA. The J segment lost 6 bases and the V segment lost 1 base, leaving 11 bases of the junction unmatched. The CDR3 has 18 residues. The CDR3 nucleotides are TGTGCCAGCAGCTTAGGACGACTAGCGGGAGTCATTACCGATACGCAGTATTTT. Amino acid sequence: CASSLGRLAGVITDTQYF. The whole variable domain, filled in from reference TRBV7-2 and TRBJ2-3, reads GAGVSQSPSNKVTEKGKDVELRCDPISGHTALYWYRQSLGQGLEFLIYFQGNSAPDKSGLPSDRFSAERTGGSVSTLTIQRTQQEDSAVYLCASSLGRLAGVITDTQYFGPGTRLTVL.

This clone was observed a few times. Other DNA sequences from this sample encode an identical CDR3 as well. This chain connects TRBV4-1 to TRBJ2-7, with D perhaps TRBD1 (8 bases). Between the trimmed V and J ends, which lost 1 base and 5 bases, there was a span of 12 bases. CDR3 length equals 14 residues. The germline gives CDR1 MGHRA, CDR2 YSYEKL. The CDR3 coding sequence is TGCGCCAGCAGCCAAGGGACAGGGAGGGACGAGCAGTACTTC. Translated: CASSQGTGRDEQYF.

V gene TRBV30 combines with J gene TRBJ1-6; 9 bases align to TRBD1. Losses at the gene ends were 1 base for V and 5 bases for J; bases not matched to a gene: 3. The germline V gene encodes CDR1 GTSNPN and CDR2 SVGIG (reference sequence). The CDR3 length is 15 residues. This CDR3 reads CAWSGGTGNNSPLHF. For the CDR3, the DNA is TGTGCCTGGAGTGGGGGGACAGGGAATAATTCACCCCTCCACTTT.

The chain has TRBV5-1 and TRBJ2-2; D is ambiguous. CDR1 and CDR2 from the germline V gene are SGHRS and YFSETQ. The CDR3 consists of 13 residues. Trimming pared 1 base from V and 10 bases from J, leaving 11 bases between. The chain's CDR3 is CASSLMDSAELFF. As DNA, the CDR3 is TGCGCCAGCAGCTTGATGGATTCCGCGGAGCTGTTTTTT.

The V gene is TRBV5-6, the J gene TRBJ1-1; 9 bases are shared with TRBD1. CDR1 is SGHDT, CDR2 YYEEEE, per germline. Trimming cost V 0 bases and J 5 bases; bases outside gene matches: 8. There are 16 residues in the CDR3. In nucleotides, the CDR3 is TGTGCCAGCAGCTTGGTGGACAGGGGAGGTGGTACTGAAGCTTTCTTT. Encoded protein: CASSLVDRGGGTEAFF.

The chain has TRBV5-6 and TRBJ2-3; a weak D match, TRBD1 (5 bases). Germline V lookup: CDR1 SGHDT, CDR2 YYEEEE. V was pared by 6 bases and J by 0 bases, with 14 bases between. This CDR3 has 15 residues. This chain's CDR3 is CASNMVGASTDTQYF. The CDR3 bases are TGTGCCAGCAACATGGTAGGGGCAAGCACAGATACGCAGTATTTT.

The chain links TRBV7-9 to TRBJ2-2; possibly TRBD1 or TRBD2 for D (5 bases each). The CDR3 covers 16 residues. Germline-derived CDR1 and CDR2 are SEHNR and FQNEAQ (reference sequence). Trimming left V 4 bases short and J 4 bases short, with 16 bases between. The CDR3 nucleotides are TGTGCCAGCAGCTCGGGACGTACCCTGATCACCGGGGAGCTGTTTTTT. As protein: CASSSGRTLITGELFF. Together with reference TRBV7-9 and TRBJ2-2, the CDR3 gives the full variable domain: DTGVSQNPRHKITKRGQNVTFRCDPISEHNRLYWYRQTLGQGPEFLTYFQNEAQLEKSRLLSDRFSAERPKGSFSTLEIQRTEQGDSAMYLCASSSGRTLITGELFFGEGSRLTVL.

This chain links TRBV6-5 with TRBJ2-5; D might be TRBD1 or TRBD2, each matching 5 bases. TRBJ2-7 matches the DNA end more closely, so the J call is doubtful. CDR1 and CDR2 from the germline V gene are MNHEY and SVGAGI. The CDR3 loop spans 13 amino acids. The CDR3 loop reads CAIMDGAGYEQYF. As DNA, the CDR3 is TGTGCCATCATGGATGGGGCGGGCTACGAGCAGTACTTC.

The V call is TRBV30, the J call TRBJ2-5; D is ambiguous. The CDR3 is 14 residues long. CDR1 is GTSNPN, CDR2 SVGIG, per germline (reference sequence). V lost 1 base and J 5 bases, leaving 14 bases between the germline ends. CDR3 residues: CAWSEVQVGETQYF. The CDR3 bases are TGTGCCTGGAGTGAGGTGCAGGTTGGGGAGACCCAGTACTTC.

The chain employs TRBV7-9 and TRBJ1-6; D is ambiguous. The length of the CDR3 is 16 residues. V was pared by 2 bases and J by 7 bases, with 15 bases between. CDR1 is SEHNR and CDR2 is FQNEAQ in the germline V gene (reference sequence). CDR3 loop: CASSLRAPTENSPLHF. The DNA for the CDR3 is TGTGCCAGCAGCTTAAGGGCACCTACTGAGAATTCACCCCTCCACTTT.

The chain uses TRBV5-4 and TRBJ1-2; D not certain. Germline CDR1 reads SGHNT; CDR2 reads YYREEE (reference sequence). The CDR3 has 14 residues. The V gene lost 4 bases and the J gene lost 3 bases, with 13 bases spanning the gap. The CDR3 spells CASSPGISDYGYTF. In DNA form, the CDR3 reads TGTGCCAGCAGCCCGGGAATTTCGGACTATGGCTACACCTTC.

This clone has only a few counts. The V gene is TRBV28, the J gene TRBJ2-5; D is unclear. Germline V CDR1 and CDR2: MDHEN, SYDVKM. V lost 5 bases and J 5 bases, leaving 6 bases between the germline ends. This CDR3 has 11 residues. The CDR3 nucleotides are TGTGCCAGCAGTATGGGGGAGACCCAGTACTTC. This codes for CASSMGETQYF.